This TCR beta chain was captured in a study of shared clonotypes between healthy human individuals. Study details: Donors, aged 18 to 49, were a couple of women and three men.

General study findings and limits: Among donors, sharing of clonotypes was expected to be affected by sequencing depth.

Donors, without exception, were Caucasian adults residing in Nashville, Tennessee. Memory CD4+ cells were the fraction left after CD45RA+ naive selection. Sequencing was performed with immunoSEQ multiplex PCR; in TCRdb, only in-frame clones are kept and a portion is missing. Of about 640,000 clones listed, approximately 75% were seen once; the top ten hold under 2%. This clone has a handful of counts. Its antigen is currently unknown. The same CDR3 can be traced to other DNA sequences in this sample. Germline V CDR1 and CDR2: SGHRS, YFSETQ. CDR3 size: 12 residues. Trimming took off 3 bases at V and 5 bases at J, with 8 bases between the two ends.

This TCR derives from a woman younger than 45 in good health. Material: memory CD4+ T cells sorted from blood. Subset in this sample: CD45RA-negative fraction. The V and J genes are TRBV5-1 and TRBJ1-1, with D maybe TRBD1 (5 bases). The CDR3 is CASSSGGTEAFF. DNA for the CDR3: TGCGCCAGCAGCTCTGGGGGGACTGAAGCTTTCTTT.